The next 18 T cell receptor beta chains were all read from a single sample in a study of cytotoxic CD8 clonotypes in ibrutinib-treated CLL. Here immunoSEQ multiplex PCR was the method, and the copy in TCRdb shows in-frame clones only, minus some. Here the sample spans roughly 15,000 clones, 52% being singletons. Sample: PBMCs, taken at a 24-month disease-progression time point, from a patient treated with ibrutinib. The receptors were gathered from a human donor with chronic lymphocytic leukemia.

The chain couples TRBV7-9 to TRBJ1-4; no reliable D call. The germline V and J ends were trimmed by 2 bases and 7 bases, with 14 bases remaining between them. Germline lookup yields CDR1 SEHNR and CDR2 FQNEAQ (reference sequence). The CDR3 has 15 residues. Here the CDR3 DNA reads TGTGCCAGCAGCTTATCAGGTCGCGTCAGTGAAAAACTGTTTTTT. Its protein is CASSLSGRVSEKLFF.

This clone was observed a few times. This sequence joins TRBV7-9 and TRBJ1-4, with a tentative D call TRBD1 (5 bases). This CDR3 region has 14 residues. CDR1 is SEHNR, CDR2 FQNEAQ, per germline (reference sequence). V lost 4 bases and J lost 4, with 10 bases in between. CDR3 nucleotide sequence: TGTGCCAGCAGCTCGCAGGGCGGTAATGAAAAACTGTTTTTT. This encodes CASSSQGGNEKLFF.

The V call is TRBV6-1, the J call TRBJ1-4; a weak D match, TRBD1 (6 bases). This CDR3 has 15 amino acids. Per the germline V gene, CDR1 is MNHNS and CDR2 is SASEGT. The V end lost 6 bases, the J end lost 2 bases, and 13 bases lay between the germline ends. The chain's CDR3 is CASRANRDTNEKLFF. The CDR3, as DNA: TGTGCCAGCAGGGCAAACAGGGACACTAATGAAAAACTGTTTTTT.

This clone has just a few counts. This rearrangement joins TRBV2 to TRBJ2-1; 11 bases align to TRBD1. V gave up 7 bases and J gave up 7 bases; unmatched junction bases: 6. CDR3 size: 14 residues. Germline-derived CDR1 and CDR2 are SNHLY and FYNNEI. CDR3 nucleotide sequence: TGTGCCAGCATTGGGACAGGGGGATGGAATGAGCAGTTCTTC. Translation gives CASIGTGGWNEQFF.

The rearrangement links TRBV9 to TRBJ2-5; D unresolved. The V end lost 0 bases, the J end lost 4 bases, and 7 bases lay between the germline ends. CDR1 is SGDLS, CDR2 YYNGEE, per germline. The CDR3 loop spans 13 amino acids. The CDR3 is CASSVVWGETQYF. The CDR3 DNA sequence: TGTGCCAGCAGCGTAGTTTGGGGAGAGACCCAGTACTTC.

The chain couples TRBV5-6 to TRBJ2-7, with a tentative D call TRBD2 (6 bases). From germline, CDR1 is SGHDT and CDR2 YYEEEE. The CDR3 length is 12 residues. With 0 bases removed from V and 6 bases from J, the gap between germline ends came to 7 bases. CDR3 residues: CASSLGRAEQYF. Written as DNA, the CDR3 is TGTGCCAGCAGCTTGGGGAGGGCCGAGCAGTACTTC. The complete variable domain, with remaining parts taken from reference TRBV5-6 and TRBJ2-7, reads DAGVTQSPTHLIKTRGQQVTLRCSPKSGHDTVSWYQQALGQGPQFIFQYYEEEERQRGNFPDRFSGHQFPNYSSELNVNALLLGDSALYLCASSLGRAEQYFGPGTRLTVT.

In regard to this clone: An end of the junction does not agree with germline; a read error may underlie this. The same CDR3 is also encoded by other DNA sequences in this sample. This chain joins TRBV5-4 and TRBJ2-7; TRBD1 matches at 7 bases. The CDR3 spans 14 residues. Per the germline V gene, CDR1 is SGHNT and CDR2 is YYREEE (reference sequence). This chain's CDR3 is CASSPGTETYEQYF. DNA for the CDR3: TGTGCCAGCAGCCCCGGGACAGAGACCTACGAGCAATACTTC.

CDR3 in DNA: TGTGCCAGCAGCTTCGCACAGGGGATGAACACTGAAGCTTTCTTT. Its protein is CASSFAQGMNTEAFF. This sequence joins TRBV7-9 and TRBJ1-1; 7 nucleotides align to TRBD1. Germline trimming cut 3 bases from V and 0 bases from J; bases unmatched to any gene: 4. Per germline, CDR1 SEHNR and CDR2 FQNEAQ (reference sequence). The CDR3 consists of 15 residues.

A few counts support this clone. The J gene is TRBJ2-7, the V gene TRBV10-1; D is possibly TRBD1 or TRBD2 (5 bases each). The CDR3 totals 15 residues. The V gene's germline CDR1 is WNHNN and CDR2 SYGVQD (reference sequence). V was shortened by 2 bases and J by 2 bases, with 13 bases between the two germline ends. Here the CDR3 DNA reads TGCGCCAGCAGTGAGCGGGACCTTCCCGCCTACGAGCAGTACTTC. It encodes CASSERDLPAYEQYF.

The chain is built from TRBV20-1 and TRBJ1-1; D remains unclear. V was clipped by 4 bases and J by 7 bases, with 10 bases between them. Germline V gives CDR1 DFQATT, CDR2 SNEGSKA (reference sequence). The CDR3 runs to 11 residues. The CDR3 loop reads CSAKDAVEAFF. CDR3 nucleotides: TGCAGTGCTAAGGATGCGGTTGAAGCTTTCTTT.

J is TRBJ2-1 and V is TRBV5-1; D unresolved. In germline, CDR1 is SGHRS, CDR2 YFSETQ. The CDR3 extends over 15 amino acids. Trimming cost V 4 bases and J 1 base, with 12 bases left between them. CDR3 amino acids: CASSPWLASYNEQFF. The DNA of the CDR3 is TGCGCCAGCAGCCCTTGGTTAGCTTCCTACAATGAGCAGTTCTTC.

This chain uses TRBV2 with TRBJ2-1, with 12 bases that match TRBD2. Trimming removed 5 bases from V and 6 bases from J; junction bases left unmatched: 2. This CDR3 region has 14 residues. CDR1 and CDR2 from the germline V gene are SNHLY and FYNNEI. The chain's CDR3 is CASSTGLAGNEQFF. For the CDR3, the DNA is TGTGCCAGCAGTACGGGACTAGCGGGCAATGAGCAGTTCTTC.

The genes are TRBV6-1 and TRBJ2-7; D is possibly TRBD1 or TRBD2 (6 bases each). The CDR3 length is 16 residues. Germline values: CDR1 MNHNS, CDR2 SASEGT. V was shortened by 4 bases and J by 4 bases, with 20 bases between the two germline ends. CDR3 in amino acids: CASSGDSTQGWYEQYF. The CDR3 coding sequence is TGTGCCAGCAGTGGGGACTCGACACAGGGTTGGTACGAGCAGTACTTC.

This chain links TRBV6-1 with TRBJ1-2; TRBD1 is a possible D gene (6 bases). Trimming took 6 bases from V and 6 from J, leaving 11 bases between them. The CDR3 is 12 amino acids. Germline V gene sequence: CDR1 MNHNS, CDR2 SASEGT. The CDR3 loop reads CASSLSGDGYTF. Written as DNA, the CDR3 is TGTGCCAGCAGCCTATCAGGGGATGGCTACACCTTC.

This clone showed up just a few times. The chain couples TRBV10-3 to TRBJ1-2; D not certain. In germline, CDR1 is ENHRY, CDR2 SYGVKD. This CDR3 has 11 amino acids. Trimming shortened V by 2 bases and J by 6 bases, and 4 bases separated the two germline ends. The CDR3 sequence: CAISEQDGYTF. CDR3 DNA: TGTGCCATCAGTGAGCAAGATGGCTACACCTTC.

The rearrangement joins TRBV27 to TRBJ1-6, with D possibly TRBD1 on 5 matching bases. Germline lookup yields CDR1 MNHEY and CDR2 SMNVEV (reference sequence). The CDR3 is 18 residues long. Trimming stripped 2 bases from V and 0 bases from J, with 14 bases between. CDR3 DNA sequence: TGTGCCAGCAGTTTAAGTTTTCGGGGGGTCTCCTATAATTCACCCCTCCACTTT. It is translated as CASSLSFRGVSYNSPLHF.

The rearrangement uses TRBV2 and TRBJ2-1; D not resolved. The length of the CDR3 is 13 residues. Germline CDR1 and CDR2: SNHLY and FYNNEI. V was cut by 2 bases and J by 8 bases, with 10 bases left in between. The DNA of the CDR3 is TGTGCCAGCAGTGAATGGTTGGGGTATGAGCAGTTCTTC. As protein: CASSEWLGYEQFF.

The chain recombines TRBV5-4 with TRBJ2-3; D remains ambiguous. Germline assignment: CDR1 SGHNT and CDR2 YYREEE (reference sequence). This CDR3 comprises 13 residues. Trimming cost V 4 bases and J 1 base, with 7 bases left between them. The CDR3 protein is CASSVSGTDTQYF. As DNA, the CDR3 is TGTGCCAGCAGCGTTTCGGGCACAGATACGCAGTATTTT. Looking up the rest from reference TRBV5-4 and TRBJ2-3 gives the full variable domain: ETGVTQSPTHLIKTRGQQVTLRCSSQSGHNTVSWYQQALGQGPQFIFQYYREEENGRGNFPPRFSGLQFPNYSSELNVNALELDDSALYLCASSVSGTDTQYFGPGTRLTVL.